The present entry profiles one T cell receptor (beta chain) with its context. Its antigen has not been determined. No base-level quality is on record; no much larger clone is a single base apart. Libraries were prepared through the immunoSEQ multiplex PCR assay. A mixture of 60 forward primers for TCR Vbeta segments and 13 reverse primers for TCR Jbeta segments was used in the multiplex PCR. The CDR3 region of rearranged TCR beta genes was amplified from genomic DNA with a multiplex PCR assay. The amplified TCR beta libraries were sequenced on the Illumina HiSeq System as 87-base-pair reads. In the authors' own workflow: A later analysis counted some 80 million unique TCR beta chains across the roughly 700 repertoires, and roughly 9.9 million of these chains were shared by at least two donors. Raw reads were error-corrected and collapsed into unique sequences with a nearest-neighbor algorithm that merged closely related sequences to remove PCR and sequencing errors. V, D and J gene segments were assigned by aligning CDR3 sequences to IMGT reference sequences. For a sequence to be retained, a match of at least six nucleotides was required to both a V gene segment and a J gene segment. A rearrangement was called productive if the CDR3 had no stop codons and remained in frame with V and J, and every other rearrangement was called non-productive. Following IMGT convention, CDR3 was defined as the stretch from the second conserved V-encoded cysteine up to the conserved J-encoded phenylalanine. In an earlier analysis of more than 550 of the donors, sequences lacking an unambiguous match to a single V gene segment were excluded. In an earlier analysis of approximately 550 of the donors, V segments were called functional above 56.7% productive rearrangements and were called segregating when the between-donor standard deviation exceeded 5%. A statistical classification framework was built for diagnosing cytomegalovirus status from the catalog of TCR beta chain sequences. A later analysis assigned V and J genes by comparing TCR nucleotide sequences with IMGT/GENE-DB human TR gene sequences. A later analysis assigned CDR3 sequences and most-parsimonious VDJ recombination scenarios with the TCRdist pipeline. A later analysis defined each TCR beta chain by its CDR3 amino acid sequence plus V-gene family, and excluded reads lacking a unique V-gene family. As a way to deal with suspected cross-contamination and a sequencing artifact, a later analysis dropped hundreds of nucleotide sequences that were highly shared and had low generation probability. A later analysis calculated a clonal expansion index for each public chain from normalized within-repertoire ranks of inferred template counts. Generation probabilities in a later analysis came from a VDJ recombination model fitted to out-of-frame rearrangements, and those results were checked against IGoR. In a later analysis, TCR-TCR, TCR-HLA and TCR-CMV co-occurrence was scored with hypergeometric tests, and a repertoire-size bias correction was applied to TCR pairs. False discovery rates were estimated in a later analysis by permuting HLA or CMV assignments 20 times. A later analysis grouped co-occurring TCRs with DBSCAN, adding TCRdist sequence similarity when clustering within HLA-allele-positive subsets. Co-occurrence clustering excluded repertoires with fewer than 30,000 or more than 120,000 public chains, plus five with anomalous nucleotide sharing. TCRdb obtained this table from immuneACCESS and retained in-frame rearrangements with V and J assigned. These tables miss some clones; where compared with another copy, unresolved V genes account for less than half of the shortfall, and the remainder is unexplained. V and J calls and clone size are as listed in that table; D and trimming were resolved from the DNA. The sample profile shows about 190,000 clones; about four fifths of them were found once. The ten top clones hold 1.5% to 2% of the sample.

This sample is drawn from a study of cytomegalovirus exposure and HLA in healthy donors (dated by TCRdb to the late 2010s). The study in broad terms: In an earlier analysis of under 750 of the donors, about 260 Gb of sequence data and some 100 million unique TCR beta sequences from 150 million to 200 million T cells were reported. HLA typing included class I and class II loci at four-digit resolution. Rather than drawing on any new phenotypic data, the later analysis identified candidate immune exposures from TCR beta sequences and the way those sequences occurred across donors. Of the 398 genotyped donors, about 84% fell in the genetic ancestry cluster associated with self-reported Caucasian donors. High-throughput TCR immunosequencing, statistical association of individual TCRs with disease status, and machine learning were combined to predict cytomegalovirus infection status. A handful of DR-DQ haplotypes were treated as single units for association and clustering because of strong linkage in the cohort. An early release covering around 630 HLA-typed donors comprised about 290 gigabases of sequencing data and around 80 million unique TCR sequences. A separate validation cohort of roughly 130 different subjects was used in addition to the approximately 700-subject first cohort. Alongside the repertoire data, information on donor age, sex, ethnicity and CMV serostatus was compiled. On average, approximately 250,000 unique TCR beta nucleotide sequences were sequenced per donor among about 400 genotyped donors of the cohort, with 15% to 20% of those sequences being non-productive. In a later analysis, previously published TCR beta repertoires from several hundred donors were re-analyzed and high-resolution HLA genotyping was added so that TCR occurrence patterns could be studied. The study profiled the T cell repertoires of 666 subjects by immunosequencing and related them to cytomegalovirus serostatus. In a later genetic analysis, genome-wide SNP genotypes for about 65% of the roughly 700 donors were used, and that subset was treated as a discovery cohort. Every discovery cohort repertoire had been produced on one sequencing platform. Typing coverage varied by locus: 629-630 donors for A, B, C, DRB1 and DQB1; roughly 520 for DQA1; over 600 for DPA1; approximately 470 for DPB1. In an earlier analysis of roughly 580 of the donors, high-throughput TCR beta sequencing was used to judge whether each TCR beta V gene segment behaved as functional or pseudogenic. The aim of the study was to test whether cataloging public T cell receptors could identify signatures of past pathogen exposure.

The CDR3 sequence holds 14 residues, the cysteine and phenylalanine included. Only the CDR3 part of the read is kept: 42 bases, read in frame from the first base. As encoded in the germline V gene, CDR1 is SGHTA while CDR2 is FQGTGA. V is trimmed back by 2 bases and J by 5 bases, and the junction contains 3 bases that no gene match accounts for. The paper as a whole reports these results and caveats: In this cohort, only TCR beta chains were sequenced, and detectable features were limited by the absence of alpha or paired-chain data. A later analysis found that most CMV-associated TCR beta chains appeared HLA-restricted, with HLA associations seemingly driven largely by CMV exposure. CMV serostatus was the only immune exposure information available for the cohort. The study listed 164 TCR beta chains as associated with cytomegalovirus. In an earlier analysis of approximately 590 of the donors, most TCR beta V segments were observed in productive rearrangements about 90% or about 30% of the time, broadly matching IMGT annotations. In a later analysis, several top co-occurrence clusters were reported to appear linked to parvovirus B19, influenza, CMV and Epstein-Barr virus. In a later genetic analysis, fewer N-insertions in productive TCRs were reported among donors in an Asian-associated ancestry cluster than the roughly 700-donor mean. In a later genetic analysis, a missense DCLRE1C variant was associated with V-gene and J-gene trimming of TCR beta chains, and the association was replicated in an independent cohort. A later analysis found that TCR association rates varied across HLA loci, with DRB1 alleles showing the most associated TCRs and HLA-C alleles the fewest. The presence/absence analyses assumed that sequencing depth was roughly uniform across donors, and that assumption may not be true. Three of the identified cytomegalovirus-associated TCR beta chains were confirmed in vitro to be specific for cytomegalovirus antigens. Because HLA typing was unavailable for some donors at each locus, only the typed subset was used in association tests. A cluster of highly shared sequence variants was judged likely to represent a technical artifact of the sequencing pipeline. Assigning TCR associations to individual alleles was difficult when HLA alleles, especially DR and DQ, strongly co-occurred. The classifier was reported to diagnose cytomegalovirus status with high specificity and sensitivity in both the original and validation cohorts. The authors suggested that the approach could potentially be extended to other disease states and immunological phenotypes. While some public TCRs were present in many individuals, most TCR sequences turned up only very rarely across donors. Roughly 17 rarely observed V segments, including chromosome 9 orphons, were excluded from the earlier analysis of about 610 of the donors because counts were too low. A further reported finding was that TCR beta sequences accurately predicted the HLA-A and HLA-B alleles for most subjects in the first cohort. Because the 87-base-pair reads could not distinguish some IMGT-functional V segments, including TRBV6-2 and TRBV6-3, those segments were excluded. In a later analysis, more than 15,000 TCR beta sequences were associated with specific HLA alleles at a false discovery rate of 0.05. In a later analysis, HLA-associated TCR beta chains were found to be more clonally expanded and to have lower generation probabilities than equally common non-associated chains. Linkage disequilibrium might explain the correlated functional status among segregating V segments, but an unknown experimental factor could not be excluded.

The cohort consisted of more than 650 healthy bone marrow donors. All cohort members were sampled while nominally healthy, although unrecorded immune exposures were likely present. The donor was CMV seropositive and belonged to the group of 250 to 300 seropositive cohort members. Every donor gave a peripheral blood sample, and the peripheral blood mononuclear cells from that sample were used for TCR beta sequencing. Genomic DNA was extracted from the blood cell samples with the Qiagen DNeasy Blood Extraction Kit. Sequenced material: PBMCs. Recombination joined TRBV7-3 with TRBJ2-1, with 7 middle bases fitting TRBD2. This TCR came from a man aged 40-49 years in good health and CMV-seropositive. The nucleotide sequence is given as TGTGCCAGCAGCTTAGTGGGAGGGAACAATGAGCAGTTCTTC. The translation is CASSLVGGNNEQFF.